This T cell receptor (beta chain) is from a study of blood T cell repertoires in COVID-19. At the level of the study: Acute-phase and convalescent COVID-19 samples originated in the United States, Italy and Spain. PBMCs, B-cell-depleted T cells, or T cells provided the cDNA or gDNA that made up the material.

Ages ranged from about 18 to 100 years, with residence in 24 US areas. Grouping used clinical history reported by participants in a survey and questionnaire. The method was immunoSEQ multiplex PCR; TCRdb's version includes in-frame clones alone and lacks a portion of them. Of 300,000 to 400,000 clones listed, approximately 86% are singletons. CDR1 and CDR2 (germline): MDHEN, SYDVKM. The length of the CDR3 is 17 residues. V lost 1 base and J lost 0, with 13 bases in between. The material sequenced was PBMCs or T cells enriched from blood (not recorded which). This TCR was recovered from a woman aged 40-49 years with acute COVID-19. The V and J genes are TRBV28 and TRBJ2-1; a weak D match, TRBD2 (6 bases). CDR3 nucleotide sequence: TGTGCCAGCAGTTTATTTCGGCGGGGAAGCTCCTACAATGAGCAGTTCTTC. As protein: CASSLFRRGSSYNEQFF.